This TCR beta chain was sequenced for a study of blood T cell repertoires in COVID-19. On the study more broadly: Samples representing acute and convalescent COVID-19 were sourced from the United States, Italy and Spain.

How the authors handled the data: Estimation of nucleated cell counts relied on the amplification of reference gene primers. TCRdb's copy holds only in-frame clones and misses some; the assay was immunoSEQ multiplex PCR. The D gene and trimming were derived from the DNA, and the V and J assignments and clone size from that table. Among about 280,000 clones listed, approximately 90% were seen once. Participants' own reports of clinical history determined their cohort assignment. Germline-derived CDR1 and CDR2 are SNHLY and FYNNEI. CDR3 size: 13 residues. V was shortened by 4 bases and J by 2 bases, with 8 bases between the two germline ends.

The receptor comes from a woman under 40 with acute COVID-19. The sample was PBMCs or T cells enriched from blood (not recorded which). The gene calls are TRBV2 and TRBJ2-5; D possibly corresponds to TRBD1 (6 bases). The CDR3 nucleotides are TGTGCCAGCAGTGGACAGGAACAAGAGACCCAGTACTTC. Translation gives CASSGQEQETQYF.